One T cell receptor beta chain is described in this entry. Antigen: not known. The data derive from a study of cytomegalovirus exposure and HLA in healthy donors. Study at large: Early released data comprised about 85 million unique TCRs from HLA-typed donors. Among around 400 genotyped donors, about 85% fell in the Caucasian-associated ancestry cluster.

Broader study findings: Across donors, sequencing depth was assumed by presence/absence analyses to be roughly uniform. Several top significant clusters appeared, in a later analysis, to be linked to common viral pathogens.

PCR amplification relied on 60 Vbeta primers (plus 13 Jbeta primers). Sequenced by immunoSEQ multiplex PCR; TCRdb stores in-frame clones only, minus some. The sample lists 100,000 or so clones; roughly 83% were seen once. This clonotype originated in a man between 18 and 29 years old in good health and CMV-seronegative. The source material was PBMCs.

The CDR3 loop reads CASSSDAFPAGAYEQYF. Here the CDR3 DNA reads TGTGCCAGCAGCTCTGACGCCTTCCCCGCGGGCGCCTACGAGCAGTACTTC. J is TRBJ2-7 and V is TRBV13; possibly TRBD2 for D (5 bases). The CDR3 runs 17 residues. Germline V CDR1 and CDR2: PRHDT, FYEKMQ (reference sequence). V shed 4 bases and J shed 2 bases, with 21 bases lying between them. The full variable domain, in which reference TRBV13 and TRBJ2-7 provide the parts outside the CDR3, is AAGVIQSPRHLIKEKRETATLKCYPIPRHDTVYWYQQGPGQDPQFLISFYEKMQSDKGSIPDRFSAQQFSDYHSELNMSSLELGDSALYFCASSSDAFPAGAYEQYFGPGTRLTVT.